One and the same sample provided the 5 T cell receptor beta chains below, sequenced in a study of cytomegalovirus exposure and HLA in healthy donors. PCR was performed using 60 Vbeta and 13 Jbeta primers. Some clones are missing from TCRdb's copy, which holds only in-frame ones; the method was immunoSEQ multiplex PCR. The sample records some 150,000 clones, about 79% being singletons. The sample comprised PBMCs. Source of these receptors: a female donor in good health and CMV-seropositive.

The chain joins TRBV18 to TRBJ2-2; 13 bases line up with TRBD2. V was pared by 6 bases and J by 7 bases, with 8 bases of the junction left unmatched. This CDR3 region has 16 residues. Germline lookup yields CDR1 KGHSH and CDR2 LQKENI. The CDR3 DNA is TGTGCCAGCTCGCGGACTAGCGGGAGAGGGAACGGGGAGCTGTTTTTT. Translation gives CASSRTSGRGNGELFF. Full variable domain (missing parts from reference TRBV18 and TRBJ2-2): NAGVMQNPRHLVRRRGQEARLRCSPMKGHSHVYWYRQLPEEGLKFMVYLQKENIIDESGMPKERFSAEFPKEGPSILRIQQVVRGDSAAYFCASSRTSGRGNGELFFGEGSRLTVL.

The chain carries TRBV29-1 and TRBJ2-5; 7 bases are shared with TRBD2. The better agreement between TRBJ2-7 and the DNA end casts doubt on the J call. CDR1 SQVTM and CDR2 ANQGSEA come from the germline V gene. This CDR3 contains 11 residues. The CDR3 reads CSVWDYDEQYF. The CDR3 nucleotides read TGCAGCGTCTGGGACTATGACGAGCAGTACTTC.

The rearrangement uses TRBV4-1 and TRBJ2-7; D is undetermined. This CDR3 is built from 14 residues. V was cut by 0 bases and J by 6 bases, with 12 bases left in between. Looked up from germline, CDR1 is MGHRA and CDR2 is YSYEKL. CDR3 DNA sequence: TGCGCCAGCAGCCAAGATCGGCAAGGAGCCGAGCAGTACTTC. It translates to CASSQDRQGAEQYF.

J is TRBJ2-7 and V is TRBV27; the D is unclear. The germline V gene encodes CDR1 MNHEY and CDR2 SMNVEV (reference sequence). The CDR3 consists of 14 residues. The V end was cut by 4 bases, the J end by 2 bases, with 12 bases between. The CDR3 nucleotides are TGTGCCAGCAGTTCAGATCGACAAGCCTACGAGCAGTACTTC. This sequence encodes CASSSDRQAYEQYF.

This clone was seen only once. The chain couples TRBV5-4 to TRBJ1-6; D is perhaps TRBD1 (6 bases). The CDR3 consists of 15 residues. Germline V gene sequence: CDR1 SGHNT, CDR2 YYREEE (reference sequence). The ends were cut back, 4 bases at V and 8 bases at J, with 16 bases in the middle. The chain's CDR3 is CASSGGGDRHSPLHF. In DNA form, the CDR3 reads TGTGCCAGCAGCGGAGGGGGGGACCGCCATTCACCCCTCCACTTT.